These 10 T cell receptor beta chains came from one sample sequenced in a study of blood T cell repertoires in COVID-19. TCRdb's copy holds only in-frame clones and misses some; the assay was immunoSEQ multiplex PCR. This table has tens of thousands of clones, 70% to 90% appearing once. The material sequenced was peripheral blood. All receptors derive from a woman older than 75 with acute or convalescent COVID-19.

The rearrangement joins TRBV28 to TRBJ2-1; 10 nucleotides agree with TRBD2. The CDR3 sequence is 17 residues long. Germline V gene sequence: CDR1 MDHEN, CDR2 SYDVKM. The V segment lost 6 bases and the J segment 8 bases; nucleotides outside the gene matches: 16. CDR3 region: CASSPPSGGPGGDEQFF. In nucleotides, the CDR3 is TGTGCCAGCAGCCCCCCTAGCGGGGGACCCGGAGGAGATGAGCAGTTCTTC.

This chain uses TRBV29-1 with TRBJ1-1, with D hard to call. The CDR3 covers 13 residues. The ends were cut back, 1 base at V and 4 bases at J, with 10 bases in the middle. Germline V CDR1 and CDR2: SQVTM, ANQGSEA. CDR3 DNA sequence: TGCAGCGTTGAAGCCGGGAGGGTCACTGAAGCTTTCTTT. Amino acids: CSVEAGRVTEAFF.

This chain links TRBV21-1 with TRBJ2-7; the D call TRBD1 from the table was never checked on the DNA. TRBV21-1 is deemed a pseudogene. This CDR3 has 16 residues. The CDR3 loop reads CASSTTGPYSKGEQYF. The DNA of the CDR3 is TGTGCCAGCAGCACAACAGGGCCGTATTCTAAGGGCGAGCAGTACTTC.

This clone was found once. V is TRBV30 and J is TRBJ1-2, with TRBD1 matching 11 bases. Germline values: CDR1 GTSNPN, CDR2 SVGIG (reference sequence). V shed 2 bases and J 7 bases; nucleotides not matched to a gene: 9. This CDR3 has 15 residues. The CDR3 sequence: CAWSPDRGPVTGYTF. In DNA, the CDR3 is TGTGCCTGGAGTCCGGACAGGGGGCCTGTTACTGGCTACACCTTC.

The J gene is TRBJ2-3, the V gene TRBV4-2; maybe TRBD1 (8 bases). Trimming pared 5 bases from V and 3 bases from J, leaving 18 bases between. CDR1 and CDR2 from the germline V gene are LGHNA and YNFKEQ. The CDR3 length is 16 residues. The CDR3 DNA reads TGTGCCAGCAGCACCGGACAGGGCGGGAGAACAGATACGCAGTATTTT. Translating gives CASSTGQGGRTDTQYF.

The chain joins TRBV7-2 to TRBJ2-1; 10 bases are shared with TRBD1. There are 15 residues in the CDR3. The germline CDR1 and CDR2 sequences are SGHTA and FQGNSA. The ends lost 5 bases at V and 4 bases at J; junction bases unmatched: 5. CDR3 DNA: TGTGCCAGCAGCCTTTGGACAGGGGGTTACAATGAGCAGTTCTTC. Translating gives CASSLWTGGYNEQFF.

The chain links TRBV2 to TRBJ1-4, with no clear D. The CDR3 loop spans 14 amino acids. Trimming cost V 1 base and J 3 bases, with 6 bases left between them. Germline CDR1 SNHLY, CDR2 FYNNEI. The CDR3 DNA is TGTGCCAGCAGTGAAGGGGGAGCTAATGAAAAACTGTTTTTT. Amino acids: CASSEGGANEKLFF.

The gene calls are TRBV24-1 and TRBJ2-7; D may be TRBD1 (5 bases). Germline CDR1 and CDR2: KGHDR and SFDVKD. Trimming pared 6 bases from V and 0 bases from J, leaving 14 bases between. The CDR3 length is 15 residues. Here the CDR3 reads CATSRPTVISYEQYF. The CDR3 nucleotides read TGTGCCACCAGTCGCCCGACAGTGATCTCCTACGAGCAGTACTTC.

This clone was recorded once. The gene calls are TRBV6-6 and TRBJ2-7; D gene unclear. The CDR3 is made up of 14 amino acids. The germline V gene encodes CDR1 MNHNY and CDR2 SVGAGI (reference sequence). Trimming cost V 2 bases and J 1 base, with 9 bases left between them. The DNA for the CDR3 is TGTGCCAGCAGTTACCAAGACATGTCCTACGAGCAGTACTTC. Amino acids: CASSYQDMSYEQYF.

This clone has a single count. The chain has TRBV20-1 and TRBJ2-7; 7 bases align to TRBD2. Germline assignment: CDR1 DFQATT and CDR2 SNEGSKA (reference sequence). V was clipped by 3 bases and J by 6 bases; unmatched bases: 8. This CDR3 region has 13 residues. The CDR3 protein is CSASYSGGREQYF. The DNA of the CDR3 is TGCAGTGCTAGTTACTCGGGAGGTCGCGAGCAGTACTTC.